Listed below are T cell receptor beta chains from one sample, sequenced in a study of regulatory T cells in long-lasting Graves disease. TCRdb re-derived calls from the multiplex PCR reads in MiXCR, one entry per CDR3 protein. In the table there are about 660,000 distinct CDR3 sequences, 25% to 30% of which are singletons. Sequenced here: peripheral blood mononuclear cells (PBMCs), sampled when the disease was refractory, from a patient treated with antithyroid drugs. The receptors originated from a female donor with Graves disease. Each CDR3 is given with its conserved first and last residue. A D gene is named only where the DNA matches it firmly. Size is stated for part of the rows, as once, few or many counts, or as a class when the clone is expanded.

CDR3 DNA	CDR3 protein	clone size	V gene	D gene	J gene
TGCGCCAGCAGCTCAAACGCCTACGAGCAGTACTTC	CASSSNAYEQYF	few	TRBV5-1	.	TRBJ2-7
TGTGCCAGCAGTGTGTGGGACAGGGGCGACGAGCAGTACTTC	CASSVWDRGDEQYF	many	TRBV6-1	TRBD1	TRBJ2-7
TGTGCCAGCAGCTTAGAGGCCCTGAATAATTCACCCCTCCACTTT	CASSLEALNNSPLHF	.	TRBV11-2	.	TRBJ1-6
TGTGCCCGGAGTGTCCAGGGAGTCTACGAGCAGTACTTC	CARSVQGVYEQYF	.	TRBV30	.	TRBJ2-7
TGTGCCAGCAGCTTAAAGGCCCCTGGGAACACTGAAGCTTTCTTT	CASSLKAPGNTEAFF	.	TRBV13	.	TRBJ1-1
TGTGCCAGCAGTGCCGGGGGCAGCCAAGAGACCCAGTACTTC	CASSAGGSQETQYF	many	TRBV28	.	TRBJ2-5
TGCGCCAGCAGCCTCTTCGGGGGGGAATGGGCCAAAAACATTCAGTACTTC	CASSLFGGEWAKNIQYF	.	TRBV4-1	TRBD2	TRBJ2-4
TGTGCCAGCAGCGATCTAGCGGGAGGGACCTACGAGCAGTACTTC	CASSDLAGGTYEQYF	.	TRBV7-2	TRBD2	TRBJ2-7
TGCAGCCGAACCTGTCGGGAGGACCGCTACGAGCAGTACTTC	CSRTCREDRYEQYF	once	TRBV29-1	TRBD2	TRBJ2-7
TGTGCCAGCAGCAAAGCGGGCCGAAGCTACGAGCAGTACTTC	CASSKAGRSYEQYF	many	TRBV6-1	.	TRBJ2-7
TGTGCCACCAGTGACAGGGCGGGTCAGCCCCAGCATTTT	CATSDRAGQPQHF	many	TRBV24-1	.	TRBJ1-5
TGTGCCAGCAGTACAAGGGCAGGTAGCAATCAGCCCCAGCATTTT	CASSTRAGSNQPQHF	.	TRBV28	.	TRBJ1-5
TGTGCCAGCAGCTTGCTTCGACCCTTGCACCAAGAGACCCAGTACTTC	CASSLLRPLHQETQYF	few	TRBV7-9	.	TRBJ2-5
TGTGCCAGCAGCCGGCGGCCTGAAGCTTTCTTT	CASSRRPEAFF	few	TRBV7-9	.	TRBJ1-1
TGCAGTGCTGGAGAGAGAAATCCGTGGATGGTGGGCCACATGAACACTGAAGCTTTCTTT	CSAGERNPWMVGHMNTEAFF	few	TRBV20-1	.	TRBJ1-1
TGTGCCACTTCAACCGGGACTAGTTACGAGCAGTACTTC	CATSTGTSYEQYF	few	TRBV12-3/TRBV12-4	TRBD2	TRBJ2-7
TGTGCCAGCAGTCCCAGCGGGGGCTCCTACAATGAGCAGTTCTTC	CASSPSGGSYNEQFF	.	TRBV6-1	TRBD2	TRBJ2-1
TGTGCCAGCAGCCTCGCGAACGAGCAGTACTTC	CASSLANEQYF	few	TRBV13	.	TRBJ2-7
TGTGCCAGCAGCTTAGTGCTAAAAGAGGGGACCCAGTACTTC	CASSLVLKEGTQYF	.	TRBV7-2	.	TRBJ2-5
TGTGCCAGCAGTTTTACAGGGGGCAATGAAAAACTGTTTTTT	CASSFTGGNEKLFF	many	TRBV28	TRBD1	TRBJ1-4
TGTGCCAGCAGCCACGGACAGGGCCGAGTTGAAAAACTGTTTTTT	CASSHGQGRVEKLFF	few	TRBV5-5	TRBD1	TRBJ1-4
TGCGCCAGCAGCCGGGAGGGCACGAGTGATGGCTACACCTTC	CASSREGTSDGYTF	.	TRBV5-1	.	TRBJ1-2
TGTGCCAGCAGCCCAATCTCGACAGGGGGTGATGGCTACACCTTC	CASSPISTGGDGYTF	.	TRBV7-9	TRBD1	TRBJ1-2
TGCAGTGCTAGGGTCGCTAGCGGGAGGGCCGGGGAGCTGTTTTTT	CSARVASGRAGELFF	.	TRBV20-1	TRBD2	TRBJ2-2
TGTGCCTGGCTGGACAGGGGGGGTAATGAAAAACTGTTTTTT	CAWLDRGGNEKLFF	.	TRBV30	TRBD1	TRBJ1-4
TGCAGTGCTAGAGGCCCACAGGGGGCGCGAGGCTACACCTTC	CSARGPQGARGYTF	few	TRBV20-1	TRBD1	TRBJ1-2
TGCGCCAGCAGCCGGTCCGGAACGGGAGGGCTCTACGAGCAGTACTTC	CASSRSGTGGLYEQYF	.	TRBV5-1	TRBD2	TRBJ2-7
TGTGCCAGCCAGAACTTGAGGGCCAGCAATCAGCCCCAGCATTTT	CASQNLRASNQPQHF	once	TRBV19	.	TRBJ1-5
TGCAGTGCTGGTTTGGAGGGAGCCTGGCAGTACTTC	CSAGLEGAWQYF	once	TRBV20-1	.	TRBJ2-7
TGTGCCAGCAGCCCGGACATGATCTATGGCTACACCTTC	CASSPDMIYGYTF	many	TRBV12-3/TRBV12-4	.	TRBJ1-2
TGTGCCAGCAGGGAGGTTTGGGGGGTCGAAGCTTTCTTT	CASREVWGVEAFF	few	TRBV6-1	.	TRBJ1-1
TGTGCTAGTGCCTCCAGCGGGAGTGGGGCGAACGAGCAGTACTTC	CASASSGSGANEQYF	.	TRBV12-5	TRBD2	TRBJ2-7
TGTGCCATCAGTGAGGCAAATTTGTTCGAGGCTTTCTTT	CAISEANLFEAFF	.	TRBV10-3	.	TRBJ1-1
TGTGCCAGCGGGGACTACCGAAGGGCCGGGGAGCTGTTTTTT	CASGDYRRAGELFF	few	TRBV11-2	TRBD2	TRBJ2-2
TGTGCCAGCAGTGGGGTTTTCTCTGAAGCTTTCTTT	CASSGVFSEAFF	few	TRBV25-1	.	TRBJ1-1
TGTGCCAGCAGTGGGGGGGGGACAGGAGGAAAACAGCCCCAGCATTTT	CASSGGGTGGKQPQHF	.	TRBV25-1	TRBD1	TRBJ1-5